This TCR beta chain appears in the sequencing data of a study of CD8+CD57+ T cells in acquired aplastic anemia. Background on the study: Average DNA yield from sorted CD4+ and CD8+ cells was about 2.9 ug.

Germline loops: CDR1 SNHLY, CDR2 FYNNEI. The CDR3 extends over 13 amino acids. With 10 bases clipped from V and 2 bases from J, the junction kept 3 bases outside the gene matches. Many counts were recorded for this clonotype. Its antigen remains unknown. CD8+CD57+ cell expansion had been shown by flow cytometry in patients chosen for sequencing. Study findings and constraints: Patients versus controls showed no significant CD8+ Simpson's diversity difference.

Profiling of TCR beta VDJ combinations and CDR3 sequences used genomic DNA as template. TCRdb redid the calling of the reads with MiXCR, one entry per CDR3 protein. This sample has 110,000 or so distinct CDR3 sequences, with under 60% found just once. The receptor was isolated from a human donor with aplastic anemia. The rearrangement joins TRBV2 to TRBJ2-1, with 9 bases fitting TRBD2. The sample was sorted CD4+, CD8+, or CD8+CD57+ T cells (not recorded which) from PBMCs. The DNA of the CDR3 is TGTGCCACAGAGCGGGGGGCCTACAATGAGCAGTTCTTC. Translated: CATERGAYNEQFF.